Following are 2 T cell receptor beta chains from one sample sequenced in a study of T cell clusters in autoimmune cytopenias. One tube held mixed TRB-A and TRB-B primer pools for touch-down PCR. TCRdb reanalyzed the multiplex PCR reads and collapses them to one entry per CDR3 protein, without DNA. There are 4,000 or so distinct CDR3 sequences in the sample, with about 11% held by the top ten. TRB was amplified from roughly 250 ng of peripheral blood genomic DNA per sample. These data were also filed under a second study, of T cell repertoires in aging, cancer and after chemotherapy.

Sequencing input: peripheral blood. The receptors were sampled from a human donor in good health.

The chain is built from TRBV20-1 and TRBJ1-6; TCRdb proposes TRBD1, but this gene call is untestable without DNA. CDR1 is DFQATT and CDR2 is SNEGSKA in the germline V gene (reference sequence). This CDR3 contains 14 residues. CDR3 in amino acids: CSANSGQFNSPLHF.

The CDR3 sequence is CASSVSYYGEKLFF. The chain is built from TRBV5-5 and TRBJ1-4. CDR3 length: 14 amino acids. CDR1 is SGHKS and CDR2 is YYEKEE in the germline V gene (reference sequence).